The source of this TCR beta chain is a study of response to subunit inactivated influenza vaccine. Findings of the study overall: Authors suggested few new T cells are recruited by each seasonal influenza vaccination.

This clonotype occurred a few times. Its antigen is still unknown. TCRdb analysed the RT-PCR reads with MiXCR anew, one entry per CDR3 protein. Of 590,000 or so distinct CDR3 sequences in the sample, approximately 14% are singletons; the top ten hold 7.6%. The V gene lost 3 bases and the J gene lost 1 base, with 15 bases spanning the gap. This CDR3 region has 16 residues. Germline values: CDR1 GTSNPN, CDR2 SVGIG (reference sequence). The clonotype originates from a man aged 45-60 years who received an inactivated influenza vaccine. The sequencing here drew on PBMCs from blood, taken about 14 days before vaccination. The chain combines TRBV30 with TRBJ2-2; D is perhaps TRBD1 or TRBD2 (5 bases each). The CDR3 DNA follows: TGTGCCTGGAGGACAAAGGGACCAGAGAACACCGGGGAGCTGTTTTTT. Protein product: CAWRTKGPENTGELFF. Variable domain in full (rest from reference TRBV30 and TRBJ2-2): SQTIHQWPATLVQPVGSPLSLECTVEGTSNPNLYWYRQAAGRGLQLLFYSVGIGQISSEVPQNLSASRPQDRQFILSSKKLLLSDSGFYLCAWRTKGPENTGELFFGEGSRLTVL.